These T cell receptor beta chains were read from a single sample in a study of identical twins. MiXCR was run by TCRdb on the 5' RACE reads, yielding one entry per CDR3 protein. The repertoire holds around 490,000 distinct CDR3 sequences, over 12% seen once, with about 0.47% in the top ten. These data also featured in a second study, about yellow fever vaccine responses in identical twins.

The sequenced sample was CD4+ T cells sorted from blood. Receptors were obtained from a young woman in good health. Each CDR3 is given with its conserved first and last residue. D genes are given only for firm matches. Clone size is given for some rows only: seen once, a few or many times, or a class if the clone is expanded.

CDR3nt: TGTGCCAGCAGTGGGAACTACGAGCAGTACTTC; CDR3aa: CASSGNYEQYF; d_gene: .; j_gene: TRBJ2-7; v_gene: TRBV2; abundance: few; len: 11
CDR3nt: .; CDR3aa: CASLWGGGAFF; d_gene: .; j_gene: TRBJ2-1; v_gene: TRBV11-2; abundance: .; len: 11
CDR3nt: TGTGCCAGCAGCGCCACACCGGGACAGGGGGAGAGGGTAAAACTGTTTTTT; CDR3aa: CASSATPGQGERVKLFF; d_gene: TRBD1; j_gene: TRBJ1-4; v_gene: TRBV7-9; abundance: .; len: 17
CDR3nt: TGTGCCAGCAGTTTAGGGTTCCAGACCCAGTACTTC; CDR3aa: CASSLGFQTQYF; d_gene: .; j_gene: TRBJ2-5; v_gene: TRBV28; abundance: few; len: 12
CDR3nt: TGTGCCAGCACCCCTCGTGACAGCAATCAGCCCCAGCATTTT; CDR3aa: CASTPRDSNQPQHF; d_gene: .; j_gene: TRBJ1-5; v_gene: TRBV12-3/TRBV12-4; abundance: few; len: 14
CDR3nt: TGTGCCAGCAGCTGGAGTACAGGGGGCAATGAGCAGTTCTTC; CDR3aa: CASSWSTGGNEQFF; d_gene: TRBD1; j_gene: TRBJ2-1; v_gene: TRBV11-3; abundance: many; len: 14
CDR3nt: TGTGCCACCAGCAGAGATAGGATCAGTAATGAGCAGTTCTTC; CDR3aa: CATSRDRISNEQFF; d_gene: .; j_gene: TRBJ2-1; v_gene: TRBV15; abundance: .; len: 14
CDR3nt: TGCGCCAGCAGCTTGGTTGGTAGGTTCGATGAGCAGTTCTTC; CDR3aa: CASSLVGRFDEQFF; d_gene: .; j_gene: TRBJ2-1; v_gene: TRBV5-1; abundance: few; len: 14
CDR3nt: TGCAGTGCTAGAGATTTTATAGCCTCCACGGGAGAGACCCAGTACTTC; CDR3aa: CSARDFIASTGETQYF; d_gene: .; j_gene: TRBJ2-5; v_gene: TRBV20-1; abundance: few; len: 16
CDR3nt: TGTGCTAGTGCCCCGGGACAGTACAATGAGCAGTTCTTC; CDR3aa: CASAPGQYNEQFF; d_gene: TRBD1; j_gene: TRBJ2-1; v_gene: TRBV12-5; abundance: few; len: 13
CDR3nt: TGTGCCAGCAGCTTGGGTTCCTTGGCGTCGGGGCCCACAGATACGCAGTATTTT; CDR3aa: CASSLGSLASGPTDTQYF; d_gene: .; j_gene: TRBJ2-3; v_gene: TRBV5-5; abundance: .; len: 18
CDR3nt: TGTGCCAGCAGTCCCCCGCTAGCGAATCGGAATGAGCAGTTCTTC; CDR3aa: CASSPPLANRNEQFF; d_gene: .; j_gene: TRBJ2-1; v_gene: TRBV28; abundance: .; len: 15
CDR3nt: TGTGCCACCAGTGACTGGGACTACACCGGGGAGCTGTTTTTT; CDR3aa: CATSDWDYTGELFF; d_gene: .; j_gene: TRBJ2-2; v_gene: TRBV24-1; abundance: .; len: 14
CDR3nt: TGTGCCAGCAGCAATCCCCTAGCGGGAGGGGACACCGGGGAGCTGTTTTTT; CDR3aa: CASSNPLAGGDTGELFF; d_gene: .; j_gene: TRBJ2-2; v_gene: TRBV21-1; abundance: few; len: 17
CDR3nt: TGCGCCAGCAGCCCAATACTAGCGAACACAGATACGCAGTATTTT; CDR3aa: CASSPILANTDTQYF; d_gene: TRBD2; j_gene: TRBJ2-3; v_gene: TRBV5-1; abundance: .; len: 15
CDR3nt: TGCAGTGCTAGAGATCTGCAGAGGACCTACGAGCAGTACTTC; CDR3aa: CSARDLQRTYEQYF; d_gene: .; j_gene: TRBJ2-7; v_gene: TRBV20-1; abundance: few; len: 14
CDR3nt: TGTGCCAGCGACCAAGGACAGGGCTACGAGCAGTACTTC; CDR3aa: CASDQGQGYEQYF; d_gene: TRBD1; j_gene: TRBJ2-7; v_gene: TRBV2; abundance: .; len: 13
CDR3nt: TGTGCCAGCAGCGCCGGGACATGGGCCGTCGGGGAGCAGTTCTTC; CDR3aa: CASSAGTWAVGEQFF; d_gene: .; j_gene: TRBJ2-1; v_gene: TRBV9; abundance: few; len: 15
CDR3nt: TGTGCCAGCAGTTACAAGGACAGTGAAGCTTTCTTT; CDR3aa: CASSYKDSEAFF; d_gene: .; j_gene: TRBJ1-1; v_gene: TRBV6-6; abundance: .; len: 12
CDR3nt: TGTGCCAGCAGTTTATTTCCAGGGATGGGCCAGCCCCAGCATTTT; CDR3aa: CASSLFPGMGQPQHF; d_gene: .; j_gene: TRBJ1-5; v_gene: TRBV12-3/TRBV12-4; abundance: few; len: 15
CDR3nt: TGTGCCAGCAGTCGTGCCAGGTTCCCAGAGACCCAGTACTTC; CDR3aa: CASSRARFPETQYF; d_gene: .; j_gene: TRBJ2-5; v_gene: TRBV6-1; abundance: .; len: 14
CDR3nt: TGTGCCAGCAGGAGACTTAGCGGGGGGGCGAACAATGAGCAGTTCTTC; CDR3aa: CASRRLSGGANNEQFF; d_gene: TRBD2; j_gene: TRBJ2-1; v_gene: TRBV2; abundance: few; len: 16
CDR3nt: TGTGCCAGTGGGAGTTTGTACGAGCAGTACTTC; CDR3aa: CASGSLYEQYF; d_gene: .; j_gene: TRBJ2-7; v_gene: TRBV12-3/TRBV12-4; abundance: .; len: 11
CDR3nt: TGCAGCGCTGACAGGGTCGGGGGCACTGAAGCTTTCTTT; CDR3aa: CSADRVGGTEAFF; d_gene: TRBD1; j_gene: TRBJ1-1; v_gene: TRBV29-1; abundance: .; len: 13